These 5 T cell receptor beta chains were all obtained from the same sample, sequenced in a study of T cell responses to AZD1222 COVID-19 vaccine. Sequencing used immunoSEQ multiplex PCR; TCRdb keeps in-frame clones, though not all of them. The sample holds approximately 110,000 clones; more than 70% are singletons and the top ten take roughly 4.4%. The sample here was peripheral blood, taken 28 days after the second AZD1222 dose. Receptors originate from an adult who received the AZD1222 COVID-19 vaccine.

This chain links TRBV24-1 with TRBJ1-1, with D hard to call. With 3 bases removed from V and 5 bases from J, the gap between germline ends came to 9 bases. The CDR3 totals 13 residues. The V gene's germline CDR1 is KGHDR and CDR2 SFDVKD. As DNA, the CDR3 is TGTGCCACCAGTGATAAAGGGCGTACTGAAGCTTTCTTT. Translation gives CATSDKGRTEAFF.

The genes are TRBV5-4 and TRBJ2-7; 9 bases map to TRBD1. The CDR3 extends over 14 amino acids. CDR1 is SGHNT and CDR2 is YYREEE in the germline V gene (reference sequence). V shed 5 bases and J 1 base; nucleotides not matched to a gene: 4. Here the CDR3 DNA reads TGTGCCAGCAGTCCCGGGACAGGGTCCTACGAGCAGTACTTC. Translation: CASSPGTGSYEQYF.

This clone was seen a handful of times. The rearrangement links TRBV7-9 to TRBJ1-6, with TRBD1 matching 11 bases. CDR1 is SEHNR and CDR2 is FQNEAQ in the germline V gene (reference sequence). Losses at the gene ends were 5 bases for V and 8 bases for J; bases not matched to a gene: 11. CDR3 length: 17 residues. The CDR3 is CASSTGGGQGAYSPLHF. CDR3 bases: TGTGCCAGCAGCACCGGGGGTGGACAGGGGGCTTATTCACCCCTCCACTTT. Combining the CDR3 with reference TRBV7-9 and TRBJ1-6 gives the whole variable domain DTGVSQNPRHKITKRGQNVTFRCDPISEHNRLYWYRQTLGQGPEFLTYFQNEAQLEKSRLLSDRFSAERPKGSFSTLEIQRTEQGDSAMYLCASSTGGGQGAYSPLHFGNGTRLTVT.

This CDR3 is CASSSHGLIDTEAFF. Here the CDR3 DNA reads TGTGCCAGCAGTTCTCATGGGTTGATCGACACTGAAGCTTTCTTT. V is TRBV28 and J is TRBJ1-1, with D unclear. The CDR3 runs to 15 residues. Germline CDR1 MDHEN, CDR2 SYDVKM. The V end was cut by 4 bases, the J end by 3 bases, with 15 bases between.

The rearrangement joins TRBV25-1 to TRBJ1-2; D unclear. The CDR3 extends over 14 amino acids. The V end was cut by 5 bases, the J end by 1 base, with 11 bases between. Germline values: CDR1 MGHDK, CDR2 SYGVNS. The chain's CDR3 is CASSIQQFNYGYTF. The CDR3 DNA is TGTGCCAGCAGTATACAGCAATTTAACTATGGCTACACCTTC.